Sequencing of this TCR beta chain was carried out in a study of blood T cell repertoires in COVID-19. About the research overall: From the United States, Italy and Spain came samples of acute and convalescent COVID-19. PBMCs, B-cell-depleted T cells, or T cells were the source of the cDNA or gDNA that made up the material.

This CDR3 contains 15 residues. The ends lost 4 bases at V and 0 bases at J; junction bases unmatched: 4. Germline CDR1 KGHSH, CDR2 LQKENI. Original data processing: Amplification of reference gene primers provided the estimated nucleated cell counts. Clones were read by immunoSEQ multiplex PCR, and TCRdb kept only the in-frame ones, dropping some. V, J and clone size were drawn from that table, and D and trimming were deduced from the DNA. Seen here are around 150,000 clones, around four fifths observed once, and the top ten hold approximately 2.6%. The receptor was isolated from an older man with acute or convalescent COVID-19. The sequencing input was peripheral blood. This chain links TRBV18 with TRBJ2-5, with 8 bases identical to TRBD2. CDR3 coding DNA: TGTGCCAGCTCACGGCGGGGGGCAAACCAAGAGACCCAGTACTTC. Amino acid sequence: CASSRRGANQETQYF.